The source of this T cell receptor beta chain is a study of T-cell memory formation after mild COVID-19. Turning to the study itself: Most TCR clusters belonged to a single donor. Broader study findings: Second-wave clones reaching peak frequency on day 37 lacked confirmed SARS-CoV-2 specificity.

This clonotype was counted between two and nine times. Its antigen is unidentified. Trimming removed 1 base from V and 3 bases from J, with 1 base in between. The CDR3 length is 12 residues. Germline V gives CDR1 LNHNV, CDR2 YYDKDF (reference sequence). TCRdb passed the 5' RACE reads through MiXCR, listing each CDR3 protein once. The table shows roughly 110,000 distinct CDR3 sequences, with 9.5% to 15% occurring only once. This chain connects TRBV15 to TRBJ2-1; D remains unclear. The TCR originated in an adult woman who had mild COVID-19 (a few samples of this study predate the infection). Cell type and time point are not known. Specimen: PBMCs or a T cell subset sorted from them (not recorded which). The DNA of the CDR3 is TGTGCCACCAGCAGAGGCTACAATGAGCAGTTCTTC. Translated, it gives CATSRGYNEQFF.